This T cell receptor (beta chain) was documented in a study of control samples from healthy donors and cancer patients. Germline-derived CDR1 and CDR2 are SEHNR and FQNEAQ (reference sequence). This CDR3 region has 12 residues. Trimming removed 1 base from V and 5 bases from J, with 6 bases in between. This clone came up once. Assay: immunoSEQ multiplex PCR; the TCRdb copy retains only in-frame clones and omits some. Among 100,000 or so clones listed, roughly nine tenths were seen once. Sequencing was performed on blood. The chain joins TRBV7-9 to TRBJ2-7; no definite D call. This clonotype was obtained from a woman in her twenties or thirties in good health. In nucleotides, the CDR3 is TGTGCCAGCAGCTTAGGGGTTGACGAGCAGTACTTC. This gives the protein CASSLGVDEQYF.